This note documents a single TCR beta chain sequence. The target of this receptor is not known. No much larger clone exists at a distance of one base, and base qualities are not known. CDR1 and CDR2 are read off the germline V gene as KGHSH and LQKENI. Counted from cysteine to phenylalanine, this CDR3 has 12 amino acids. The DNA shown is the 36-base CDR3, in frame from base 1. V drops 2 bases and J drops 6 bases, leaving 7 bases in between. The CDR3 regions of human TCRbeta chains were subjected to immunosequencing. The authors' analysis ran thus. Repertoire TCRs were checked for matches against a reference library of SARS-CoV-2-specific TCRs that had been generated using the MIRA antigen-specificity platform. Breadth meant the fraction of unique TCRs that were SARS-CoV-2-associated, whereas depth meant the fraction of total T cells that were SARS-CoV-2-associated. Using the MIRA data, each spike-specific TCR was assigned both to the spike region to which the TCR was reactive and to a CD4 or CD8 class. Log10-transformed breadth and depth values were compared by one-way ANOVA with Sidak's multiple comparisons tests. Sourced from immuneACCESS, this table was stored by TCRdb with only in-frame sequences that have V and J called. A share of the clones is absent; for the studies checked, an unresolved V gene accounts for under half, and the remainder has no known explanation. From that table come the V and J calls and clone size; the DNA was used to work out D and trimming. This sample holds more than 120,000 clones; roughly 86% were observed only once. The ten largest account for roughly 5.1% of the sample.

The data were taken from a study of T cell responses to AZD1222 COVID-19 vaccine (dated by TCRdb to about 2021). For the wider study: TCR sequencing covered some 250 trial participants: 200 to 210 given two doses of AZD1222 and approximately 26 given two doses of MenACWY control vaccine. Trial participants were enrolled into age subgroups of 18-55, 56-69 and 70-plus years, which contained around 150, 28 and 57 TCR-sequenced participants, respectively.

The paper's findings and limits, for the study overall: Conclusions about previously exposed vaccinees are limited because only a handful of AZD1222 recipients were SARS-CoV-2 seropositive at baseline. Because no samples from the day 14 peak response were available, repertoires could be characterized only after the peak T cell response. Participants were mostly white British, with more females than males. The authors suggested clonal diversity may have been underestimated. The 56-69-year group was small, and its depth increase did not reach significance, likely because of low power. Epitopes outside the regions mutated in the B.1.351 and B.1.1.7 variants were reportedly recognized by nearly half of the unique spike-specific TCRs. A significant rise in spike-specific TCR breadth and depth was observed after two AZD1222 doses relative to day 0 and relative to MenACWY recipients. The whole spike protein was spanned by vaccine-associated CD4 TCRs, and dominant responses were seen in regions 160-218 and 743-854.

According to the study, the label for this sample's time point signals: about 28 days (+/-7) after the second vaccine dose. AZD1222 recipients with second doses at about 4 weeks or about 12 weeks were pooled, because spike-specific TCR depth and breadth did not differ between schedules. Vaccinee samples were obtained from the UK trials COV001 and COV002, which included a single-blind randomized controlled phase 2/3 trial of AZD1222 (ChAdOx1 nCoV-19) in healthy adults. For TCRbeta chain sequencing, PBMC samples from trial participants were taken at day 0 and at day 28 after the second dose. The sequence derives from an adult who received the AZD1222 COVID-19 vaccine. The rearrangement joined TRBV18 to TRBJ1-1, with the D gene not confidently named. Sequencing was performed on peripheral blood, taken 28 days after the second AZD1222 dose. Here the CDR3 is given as CASSPFGAEAFF. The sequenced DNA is TGTGCCAGCTCACCATTCGGGGCTGAAGCTTTCTTT.